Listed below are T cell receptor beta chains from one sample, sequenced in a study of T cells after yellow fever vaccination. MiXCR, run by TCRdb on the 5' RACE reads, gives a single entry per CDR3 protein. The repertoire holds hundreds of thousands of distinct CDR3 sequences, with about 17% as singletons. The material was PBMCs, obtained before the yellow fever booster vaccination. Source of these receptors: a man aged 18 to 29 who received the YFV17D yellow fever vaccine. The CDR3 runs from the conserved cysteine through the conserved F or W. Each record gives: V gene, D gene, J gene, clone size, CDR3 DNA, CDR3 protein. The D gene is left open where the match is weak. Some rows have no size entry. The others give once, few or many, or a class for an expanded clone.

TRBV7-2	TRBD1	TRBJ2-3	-	TGTGCCAGCACCACCGGGACAGGGTTCGCAGATACGCAGTATTTT	CASTTGTGFADTQYF
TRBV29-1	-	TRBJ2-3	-	TGCAGCGCCTCCTCACACACAGATACGCAGTATTTT	CSASSHTDTQYF
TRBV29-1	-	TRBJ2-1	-	TGCAGCGTTGAAGATACCGTCCGCTCCTACAATGAGCAGTTCTTC	CSVEDTVRSYNEQFF
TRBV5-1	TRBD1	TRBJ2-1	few	TGCGCCAGCAGTTACCTTTTTTCCGGGACAGGGTACAATGAGCAGTTCTTC	CASSYLFSGTGYNEQFF
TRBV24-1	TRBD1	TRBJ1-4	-	TGTGCCACCAGTGATTTTCGGAAACCGGGACAGGATGAAAAACTGTTTTTT	CATSDFRKPGQDEKLFF
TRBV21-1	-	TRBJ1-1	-	TGTGCCAGCAGGAGGCCTACAGGGGGCGAGGGAGAAGCTTTCTTT	CASRRPTGGEGEAFF
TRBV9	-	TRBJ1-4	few	TGTGCCAGCAGCGTAGGGGGGGCCGCCTACGAAAAACTGTTTTTT	CASSVGGAAYEKLFF
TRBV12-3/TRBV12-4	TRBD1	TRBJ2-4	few	TGTGCCAGCATACCAGGACAGGGCCCAGGCAAAAACATTCAGTACTTC	CASIPGQGPGKNIQYF
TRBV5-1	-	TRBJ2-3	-	TGCGCCAGCAGCTTAAGTATGCGTGGAGATACGCAGTATTTT	CASSLSMRGDTQYF
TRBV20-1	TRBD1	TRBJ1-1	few	TGCAGTGCCCTGGACAGGGTGGGGACTGAAGCTTTCTTT	CSALDRVGTEAFF
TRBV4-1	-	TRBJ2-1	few	TGCGCCAGCAGCTCACAAACTGGGGATGAGCAGTTCTTC	CASSSQTGDEQFF
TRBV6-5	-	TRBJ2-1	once	TGTGCCAGCAGTTACTCTTTGGACACTACGGAGTTCTTC	CASSYSLDTTEFF
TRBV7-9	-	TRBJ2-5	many	TGTGCCAGCCACCAGGAGACCCAGTACTTC	CASHQETQYF